A selection of T cell receptor beta chains follows, all from one sample in a study of blood T cell repertoires in COVID-19. Some clones are missing from TCRdb's copy, which holds only in-frame ones; the method was immunoSEQ multiplex PCR. The table records over 100,000 clones, approximately 86% of them present only once. The sample taken for sequencing was peripheral blood. Source of these receptors: a man between 40 and 49 years old with acute or convalescent COVID-19. Both conserved end residues are part of each CDR3. Fields, in order: D gene, V gene, J gene, clone size, CDR3 protein, CDR3 DNA. D genes are given only for firm matches. Some rows have no size entry. The others give once, few or many, or a class for an expanded clone.

.	TRBV5-6	TRBJ1-1	few	CASSLDEGLLGPDTEAFF	TGTGCCAGCAGCTTGGACGAGGGACTCCTTGGACCCGACACTGAAGCTTTCTTT
.	TRBV11-1	TRBJ1-2	.	CASSNTGNYGYTF	TGTGCCAGCAGCAATACAGGGAACTATGGCTACACCTTC
.	TRBV7-9	TRBJ1-1	.	CASSFGLPNTEAFF	TGTGCCAGCAGCTTCGGTCTCCCTAACACTGAAGCTTTCTTT
TRBD1	TRBV19	TRBJ1-5	.	CASSIMGQGDQPQHF	TGTGCCAGTAGTATAATGGGACAGGGAGATCAGCCCCAGCATTTT
.	TRBV6-6	TRBJ2-5	few	CASSPGLRETQYF	TGTGCCAGCAGCCCGGGACTTCGAGAGACCCAGTACTTC
TRBD1	TRBV4-2	TRBJ1-4	.	CASSQELDRGNEKLFF	TGTGCCAGCAGCCAAGAACTGGACAGGGGTAATGAAAAACTGTTTTTT
.	TRBV19	TRBJ1-5	few	CASSIQLTANQPQHF	TGTGCCAGTAGTATACAATTGACAGCTAATCAGCCCCAGCATTTT
.	TRBV30	TRBJ2-1	.	CAWSVRGRKNNEQFF	TGTGCCTGGAGTGTACGTGGGAGAAAGAACAATGAGCAGTTCTTC
TRBD1	TRBV9	TRBJ2-1	.	CASSLTHLDRGLYNEQFF	TGTGCCAGCAGCCTAACACATTTGGACAGGGGCCTCTACAATGAGCAGTTCTTC
.	TRBV6-1	TRBJ2-5	.	CASSDAEGTQYF	TGTGCCAGCAGTGACGCTGAGGGGACCCAGTACTTC
.	TRBV24-1	TRBJ2-1	.	CATRSSYNEQFF	TGTGCCACCAGGAGTTCCTACAATGAGCAGTTCTTC
.	TRBV2	TRBJ2-2	.	CASMVAGFTGELFF	TGTGCCAGCATGGTGGCAGGGTTCACCGGGGAGCTGTTTTTT
.	TRBV13	TRBJ1-2	.	CASSLTRLNYGYTF	TGTGCCAGCAGCTTAACCAGACTTAACTATGGCTACACCTTC
TRBD1	TRBV2	TRBJ1-5	.	CASSPTGVGNQPQHF	TGTGCCAGCAGTCCGACAGGGGTGGGCAATCAGCCCCAGCATTTT
.	TRBV18	TRBJ1-2	.	CASSPLETPIHGYTF	TGTGCCAGCTCACCACTGGAGACCCCAATTCATGGCTACACCTTC